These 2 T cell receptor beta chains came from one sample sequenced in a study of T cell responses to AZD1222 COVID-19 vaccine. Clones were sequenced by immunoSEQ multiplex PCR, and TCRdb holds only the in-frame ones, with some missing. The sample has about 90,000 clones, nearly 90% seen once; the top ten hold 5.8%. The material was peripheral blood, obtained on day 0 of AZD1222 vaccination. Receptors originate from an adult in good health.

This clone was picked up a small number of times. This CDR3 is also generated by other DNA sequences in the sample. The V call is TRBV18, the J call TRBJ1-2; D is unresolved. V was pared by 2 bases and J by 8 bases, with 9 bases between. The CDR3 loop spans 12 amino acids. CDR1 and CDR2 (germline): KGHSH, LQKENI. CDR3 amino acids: CASSPLGGGYTF. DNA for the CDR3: TGTGCCAGCTCACCATTGGGTGGAGGCTACACCTTC. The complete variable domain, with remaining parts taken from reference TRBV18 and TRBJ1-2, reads NAGVMQNPRHLVRRRGQEARLRCSPMKGHSHVYWYRQLPEEGLKFMVYLQKENIIDESGMPKERFSAEFPKEGPSILRIQQVVRGDSAAYFCASSPLGGGYTFGSGTRLTVV.

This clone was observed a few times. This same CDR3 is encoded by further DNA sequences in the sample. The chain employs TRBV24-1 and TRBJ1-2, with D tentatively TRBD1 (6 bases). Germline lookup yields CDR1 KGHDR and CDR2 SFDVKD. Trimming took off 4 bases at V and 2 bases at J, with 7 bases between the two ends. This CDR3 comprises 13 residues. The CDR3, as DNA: TGTGCCACCAGTGAACAGGGAAACTATGGCTACACCTTC. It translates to CATSEQGNYGYTF.